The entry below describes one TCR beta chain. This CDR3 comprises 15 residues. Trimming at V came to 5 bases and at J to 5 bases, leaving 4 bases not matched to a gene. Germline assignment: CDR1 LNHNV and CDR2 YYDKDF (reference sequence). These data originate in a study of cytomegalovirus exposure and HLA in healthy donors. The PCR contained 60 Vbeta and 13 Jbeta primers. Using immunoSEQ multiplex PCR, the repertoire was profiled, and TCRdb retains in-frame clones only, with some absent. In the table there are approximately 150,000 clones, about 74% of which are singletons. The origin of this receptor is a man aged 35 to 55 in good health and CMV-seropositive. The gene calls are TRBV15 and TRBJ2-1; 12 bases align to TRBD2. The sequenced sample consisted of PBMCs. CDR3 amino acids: CATSGRLAGDNEQFF. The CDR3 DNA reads TGTGCCACCAGCGGAAGACTAGCGGGAGACAATGAGCAGTTCTTC.